This T cell receptor (beta chain) was identified in a study of beta chain features in type 1 diabetes (dated by TCRdb to the late 2010s). About the full investigation: Mean age, gender distribution, total cell number and subset yield were not different between patients and healthy donors. A total of roughly 110 million sorted cells were examined across all samples, and the number of cells per subset was strongly correlated with RNA yield. In the study, recently diagnosed type 1 diabetes patients and matched healthy donors were compared on the TCRB repertoires of their sorted circulating CD4+ T cell subsets. Regulatory and stem cell-like memory subsets were isolated from only 8 patients and roughly 8 healthy donors, whereas naive and central memory subsets came from all 30 or so donors. The study at large found these results: A moderate but significant shortening of TCRB CDR3 length was observed in type 1 diabetes patients in all four CD4+ subsets. Because cDNA was sequenced instead of genomic DNA, activated cells with high expression could be over-represented, although the groups did not differ in activation or CD3 levels. Patients with type 1 diabetes made fewer insertions and deleted more nucleotides at VDJ recombination sites, implying thymic rearrangement abnormalities. PCR may preferentially amplify shorter templates, but because patient and control samples were amplified and corrected together, any resulting skew would affect both groups equally. HLA sub-analyses involved small numbers of individuals, so any influence of HLA type on TCRB rearrangement remained unresolved. Naive, central memory and regulatory TCRB repertoires appeared more similar among patients than among healthy donors.

All of the isolated RNA was reverse transcribed with the High Capacity cDNA Reverse Transcription Kit, so expressed TCRB transcripts were sequenced. Deep immunoSEQ sequencing was applied to naive, central memory and regulatory T cell samples, giving an average of around 3.8 million total reads per sample. Sorted cells were lysed in RLT buffer and RNA was extracted with DNase-treated RNeasy Micro or Mini kits, depending on cell number. To prevent cross-contamination, each cell subset was processed individually, whereas patient and healthy donor samples were processed jointly. The immunoSEQ multiplex PCR was used to amplify TCRB sequences from cDNA, generating 87-bp fragments that spanned the CDR3 region. The amplicons were sequenced using the Illumina HiSeq platform. In the source study's methods: PCR bias was corrected computationally using synthetic template baselines, and reads within Hamming distance 2 were collapsed, with unmergeable singletons discarded. Reads were aligned against IMGT to assign V, D and J genes, CDR3 length and insertions or deletions at six rearrangement sites. Within each subset, clonotype counts were normalized to the number of sorted cells before true diversity and Gini coefficients were calculated with the tcR R package. Repertoire sharing was quantified using the overlap coefficient calculated on TCRB nucleotide sequences. Out-of-frame TCRB sequences from naive cells were analyzed as a proxy for the pre-selection repertoire. The immuneACCESS repertoire file appears here via TCRdb, limited to in-frame rearrangements. These files lack a portion of the clones; in checked studies, under half of the deficit traces to unresolved V genes, and the cause of the others is not known. Clonal size and the V and J genes are those of that table, whereas D and trimming came from the DNA. Within this sample are roughly 380,000 clones, with about 20% of them counted one time only. The ten largest clones represent 0.035% to 0.055% of the sample.

Each donor gave one peripheral blood draw, roughly 0.12 L on average, collected into heparinised tubes. A BD FACSAria II was used to sort naive, central memory, regulatory and stem cell-like memory CD4+ T cells with a panel that included CD45RO, CCR7, CD25, CD127, CD95 and CD27. Purity was above 95% for every sorted population. PBMCs were isolated immediately by Lymphoprep density gradient centrifugation and stained directly without culture. Samples were stained and sorted in pairs, with one healthy donor and one patient per experiment, so that batch effects were minimized. As for this clone: Its antigen is still unknown. Qualities for individual bases were not recorded, and no much larger clone is one base off.

CDR1 is given as KGHSH and CDR2 as LQKENI, both from the germline V gene. V lost 3 bases and J lost 5 bases, and the count of bases not matched to a germline gene is 8. The CDR3, from cysteine to phenylalanine, totals 15 residues. The only DNA kept is the CDR3, 45 bases in frame from the first base. This sequence originates from a woman under 30 in good health. Specimen: naive CD4+ T cells from blood. The cell subset or site label on this specimen signifies: true naive CD4+ T cells. The rearranged segments are TRBV18 and TRBJ2-7, and TRBD2 aligns with 9 junction nucleotides. The CDR3 reads CASSPAGTSSHEQYF. The bases read TGTGCCAGCTCACCGGCCGGGACTAGCAGCCACGAGCAGTACTTC.